This record looks at one T cell receptor beta chain sequence and its context. As yet, its antigen is unknown. The sample belongs to a study of PD-1 blockade in classical Hodgkin lymphoma. Background on the study: Nivolumab dosed at 3 mg/kg went to patients intravenously every 2 weeks.

Notes on the study in general: Some patients began nivolumab under 1 year after ASCT. These patients were excluded from later analyses. The study found complete responders had baseline diversity similar to newly diagnosed patients.

The repertoire was sequenced with immunoSEQ multiplex PCR; TCRdb's copy has only in-frame clones and lacks some. In the table there are 55,000 to 80,000 clones, about 93% of which are singletons. Per germline, CDR1 GTSNPN and CDR2 SVGIG (reference sequence). The CDR3 has 15 residues. The ends were cut back, 0 bases at V and 1 base at J, with 10 bases in the middle. Brentuximab vedotin exposure varied, and every patient relapsed after autologous stem cell transplantation. The chain combines TRBV30 with TRBJ1-5; D ambiguous. The clonotype was recovered from a human donor with classical Hodgkin lymphoma. The sequencing here drew on peripheral blood mononuclear cells (PBMCs), taken at baseline. This CDR3 reads CAWSVPGMSNQPQHF. The CDR3 nucleotides are TGTGCCTGGAGTGTACCGGGTATGAGCAATCAGCCCCAGCATTTT.